This T cell receptor beta chain was sequenced during a study of PD-L1 blockade in urothelial cancer. Study-level information: Patients went on atezolizumab in the mid-2010s, receiving 1,200 mg intravenously every 3 weeks. Blood yielded a median of 141,255 T cells per sample. The study, taken as a whole, reports: Below-median blood TCR clonality before treatment forecast better survival.

As regards this clone: The antigen is undetermined.

CDR1 SNHLY and CDR2 FYNNEI come from the germline V gene. The V segment lost 3 bases and the J segment 2 bases; nucleotides outside the gene matches: 4. The CDR3 sequence is 16 residues long. Assay: immunoSEQ multiplex PCR; the TCRdb copy retains only in-frame clones and omits some. In the table there are some 110,000 clones, around 93% of which are singletons. The time point here: peripheral blood 6 weeks after treatment start. The sequencing used PBMCs, collected around atezolizumab (anti-PD-L1) treatment. J is TRBJ1-6 and V is TRBV2; 7 nucleotides line up with TRBD1. The clonotype comes from a man in his 60s with urothelial cancer. The CDR3 sequence is CASSDAGGPYNSPLHF. The CDR3 coding sequence is TGTGCCAGCAGTGACGCAGGGGGTCCCTATAATTCACCCCTCCACTTT.